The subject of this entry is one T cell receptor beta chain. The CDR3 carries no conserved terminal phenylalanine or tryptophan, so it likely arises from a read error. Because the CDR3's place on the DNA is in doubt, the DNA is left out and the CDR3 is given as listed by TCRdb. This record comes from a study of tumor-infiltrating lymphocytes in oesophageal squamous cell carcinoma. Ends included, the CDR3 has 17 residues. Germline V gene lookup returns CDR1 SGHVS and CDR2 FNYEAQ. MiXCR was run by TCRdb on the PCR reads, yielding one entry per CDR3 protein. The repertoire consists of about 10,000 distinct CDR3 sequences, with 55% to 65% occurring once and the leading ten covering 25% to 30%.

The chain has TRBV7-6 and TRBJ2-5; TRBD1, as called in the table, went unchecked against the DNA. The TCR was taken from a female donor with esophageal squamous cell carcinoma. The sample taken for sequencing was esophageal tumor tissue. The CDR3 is CASSSGQGSTSPLHFGN.